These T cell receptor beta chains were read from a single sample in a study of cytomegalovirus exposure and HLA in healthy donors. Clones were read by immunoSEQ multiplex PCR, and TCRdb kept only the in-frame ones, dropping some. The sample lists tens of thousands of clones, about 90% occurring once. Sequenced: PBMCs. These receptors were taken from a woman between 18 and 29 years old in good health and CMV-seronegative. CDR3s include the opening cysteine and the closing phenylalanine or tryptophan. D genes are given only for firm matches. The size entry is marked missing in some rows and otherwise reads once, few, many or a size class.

DNA: TGTGCCAGCAGCTTAGAAGGGACTAGCGGTACCTACGAGCAGTACTTC
CDR3: CASSLEGTSGTYEQYF
D: TRBD2
V: TRBV7-6
J: TRBJ2-7
size: -

DNA: TGTGCCATCAGTGGGGGGGATAGCAATCAGCCCCAGCATTTT
CDR3: CAISGGDSNQPQHF
D: -
V: TRBV10-3
J: TRBJ1-5
size: -

DNA: TGTGCCAGCAGTTTTGCGAGCGGGGGATTCCCCGAGCAGTACTTC
CDR3: CASSFASGGFPEQYF
D: TRBD2
V: TRBV27
J: TRBJ2-7
size: -

DNA: TGTGCCAGCAGCCCATTTATACAGTACAATGAGCAGTTCTTC
CDR3: CASSPFIQYNEQFF
D: -
V: TRBV16
J: TRBJ2-1
size: -

DNA: TGTGCCAGCCAACAGGGGAACACTGAAGCTTTCTTT
CDR3: CASQQGNTEAFF
D: -
V: TRBV6-1
J: TRBJ1-1
size: few

DNA: TGTGCCAGCAGTGGGACTAGCGGGGGGGCTACGCAGGGCGAGCAGTACTTC
CDR3: CASSGTSGGATQGEQYF
D: TRBD2
V: TRBV2
J: TRBJ2-7
size: -

DNA: TGTGCCAGCAGCCAAGATGGGTGGGGCGCAGGGCTCAGCCCCTACGAGCAGTACTTC
CDR3: CASSQDGWGAGLSPYEQYF
D: -
V: TRBV14
J: TRBJ2-7
size: few

DNA: TGTGCCAGCTCCCCCAGGTCCTCTTTGAATTCACCCCTCCACTTT
CDR3: CASSPRSSLNSPLHF
D: -
V: TRBV18
J: TRBJ1-6
size: -

DNA: TGTGCCAGCAGCTTAGAGACGGCTAGCGGGAGACACTACGAGCAGTACTTC
CDR3: CASSLETASGRHYEQYF
D: TRBD2
V: TRBV7-6
J: TRBJ2-7
size: -

DNA: TGCGCCAGCAGCTTGGGGATACGTAACGGACAGAACACTGAAGCTTTCTTT
CDR3: CASSLGIRNGQNTEAFF
D: -
V: TRBV5-1
J: TRBJ1-1
size: once

DNA: TGTGCCAGCAGCTTGTCGGGGTCGCATCAGCCCCAGCATTTT
CDR3: CASSLSGSHQPQHF
D: -
V: TRBV5-4
J: TRBJ1-5
size: once

DNA: TGTGCCACCAGCAGAGAGGGCAGGGTCGGTGAGCAGTTCTTC
CDR3: CATSREGRVGEQFF
D: -
V: TRBV15
J: TRBJ2-1
size: few

DNA: TGTGCCAGCAGGACAGGGGGCAATCAGCCCCAGCATTTT
CDR3: CASRTGGNQPQHF
D: TRBD1
V: TRBV6-5
J: TRBJ1-5
size: -

DNA: TGTGCCAGGTCCGGGACTAGCCCGACGGATGAGCAGTTCTTC
CDR3: CARSGTSPTDEQFF
D: TRBD2
V: TRBV30
J: TRBJ2-1
size: -

DNA: TGTGCCAGCTCACCTGACCCAGGGGCAGCCTACGAGCAGTACTTC
CDR3: CASSPDPGAAYEQYF
D: -
V: TRBV18
J: TRBJ2-7
size: -

DNA: TGTGCCAGCTCTACAACTAGTTCGGGGGAGCTGTTTTTT
CDR3: CASSTTSSGELFF
D: -
V: TRBV18
J: TRBJ2-2
size: -

DNA: TGTGCCAGCAGCGCCCCAACAGGGAAGGGGACAGATACGCAGTATTTT
CDR3: CASSAPTGKGTDTQYF
D: -
V: TRBV5-4
J: TRBJ2-3
size: -

DNA: TGCGCCAGCAGCTTGGACGGACAGAGCATCTATGGCTACACCTTC
CDR3: CASSLDGQSIYGYTF
D: -
V: TRBV5-1
J: TRBJ1-2
size: -

DNA: TGTGCCAGCAGTGTAGCGGGGGGGCCGGTAGATACGCAGTATTTT
CDR3: CASSVAGGPVDTQYF
D: TRBD2
V: TRBV6-1
J: TRBJ2-3
size: -

DNA: TGTGCCAGCAGTCGAGACAGGGACGATCAGCCCCAGCATTTT
CDR3: CASSRDRDDQPQHF
D: TRBD1
V: TRBV28
J: TRBJ1-5
size: -

DNA: TGTGCCACCGGTTTGAGACTAGCGGGAGAGACCCAGTACTTC
CDR3: CATGLRLAGETQYF
D: TRBD2
V: TRBV15
J: TRBJ2-5
size: -

DNA: TGTGCCAGCAGCTCACAGGGGCCCCAGCATTTT
CDR3: CASSSQGPQHF
D: -
V: TRBV7-4
J: TRBJ1-5
size: once

DNA: TGTGCCAGCAGCGTAGCCGGGGGGGGTACAGATACGCAGTATTTT
CDR3: CASSVAGGGTDTQYF
D: TRBD2
V: TRBV9
J: TRBJ2-3
size: -

DNA: TGCGCCAGCAGCTTGGGGACTAGCGGGGTCCACGAGCAGTACTTC
CDR3: CASSLGTSGVHEQYF
D: TRBD2
V: TRBV5-1
J: TRBJ2-7
size: once

DNA: TGTGCCAGTAGTTCTATGACTGGGGCCCTCTCCTACAATGAGCAGTTCTTC
CDR3: CASSSMTGALSYNEQFF
D: -
V: TRBV19
J: TRBJ2-1
size: once

DNA: TGTGCCAGCAGCTTACCAGGGGGAGAGACCCAGTACTTC
CDR3: CASSLPGGETQYF
D: TRBD1
V: TRBV7-9
J: TRBJ2-5
size: -

DNA: TGTGCCAGCAGTGAAGGGCTAGACTCGGGCGAGCAGTACTTC
CDR3: CASSEGLDSGEQYF
D: -
V: TRBV6-1
J: TRBJ2-7
size: -

DNA: TGTGCCAGTAGTCAGGGGGCCAGCAATCAGCCCCAGCATTTT
CDR3: CASSQGASNQPQHF
D: TRBD1
V: TRBV19
J: TRBJ1-5
size: -

DNA: TGTGCCAGCAGTGAATTAGGCGGCACCGGGGAGCTGTTTTTT
CDR3: CASSELGGTGELFF
D: -
V: TRBV6-1
J: TRBJ2-2
size: -

DNA: TGCGCCAGCAGTGAACCCGGGACAGGGTTATATTTATATGAGCAGTTCTTC
CDR3: CASSEPGTGLYLYEQFF
D: TRBD1
V: TRBV10-2
J: TRBJ2-1
size: -

DNA: TGTGCCAGCAGTTTGGCACTACCAATCAGGGATGGGGATACGCAGTATTTT
CDR3: CASSLALPIRDGDTQYF
D: -
V: TRBV28
J: TRBJ2-3
size: -

DNA: TGTGCCAGCCTCGGAGTGAACACTGAAGCTTTCTTT
CDR3: CASLGVNTEAFF
D: -
V: TRBV5-8
J: TRBJ1-1
size: -

DNA: TGTGCCAGCAGCACGAACAGGGAAAGGGGCTATGGCTACACCTTC
CDR3: CASSTNRERGYGYTF
D: -
V: TRBV28
J: TRBJ1-2
size: -

DNA: TGTGCCAGCAGTTTGAGGGTGGGACTAGAGATCCGACGAACCTACGAGCAGTACTTC
CDR3: CASSLRVGLEIRRTYEQYF
D: TRBD2
V: TRBV28
J: TRBJ2-7
size: -

DNA: TGTGCCAGCAGTCTCACCGGGACTAGCGGGGGTCAAGAGACCCAGTACTTC
CDR3: CASSLTGTSGGQETQYF
D: TRBD2
V: TRBV27
J: TRBJ2-5
size: -

DNA: TGTGCCAGCAGTTACAGCAGGGGCAGCAATCAGCCCCAGCATTTT
CDR3: CASSYSRGSNQPQHF
D: -
V: TRBV4-2
J: TRBJ1-5
size: -

DNA: TGTGCCAGCAGCTTGGGGGTCTCGGGGGGAAATAATTCACCCCTCCACTTT
CDR3: CASSLGVSGGNNSPLHF
D: -
V: TRBV5-4
J: TRBJ1-6
size: -

DNA: TGTGCCAGCAGTTTTGGACAGGCCTATGGCTACACCTTC
CDR3: CASSFGQAYGYTF
D: TRBD1
V: TRBV28
J: TRBJ1-2
size: -

DNA: TGTGCCAGCAGCGCCCCCTTCGCGAAGAATGAAAAACTGTTTTTT
CDR3: CASSAPFAKNEKLFF
D: -
V: TRBV7-6
J: TRBJ1-4
size: -

DNA: TGTGCCAGCAGCTTCAACACCGCTAACTATGGCTACACCTTC
CDR3: CASSFNTANYGYTF
D: -
V: TRBV7-9
J: TRBJ1-2
size: -

DNA: TGTGCCAGCAGTCCAGGGGCTGGATTGTACGAGCAGTACTTC
CDR3: CASSPGAGLYEQYF
D: -
V: TRBV2
J: TRBJ2-7
size: -

DNA: TGTGCCAGCAGCTTGGACCGGGGAATCTCTGGAAACACCATATATTTT
CDR3: CASSLDRGISGNTIYF
D: -
V: TRBV5-8
J: TRBJ1-3
size: -

DNA: TGCGCCAGCAGTCAATCACGGCAGGGGGGTAGCACAGATACGCAGTATTTT
CDR3: CASSQSRQGGSTDTQYF
D: -
V: TRBV23-1
J: TRBJ2-3
size: -

DNA: TGTGCCAGCAGCTTGTCTTGGCAGGGGATAGAAGCTTTCTTT
CDR3: CASSLSWQGIEAFF
D: -
V: TRBV5-6
J: TRBJ1-1
size: -

DNA: TGTGCCAGCACCCACGGGGGTTACGGAGCCTACGAGCAGTACTTC
CDR3: CASTHGGYGAYEQYF
D: -
V: TRBV5-8
J: TRBJ2-7
size: once

DNA: TGTGCCAGCAGCCCCACAGGGGGCGGTCTGCACACTGAAGCTTTCTTT
CDR3: CASSPTGGGLHTEAFF
D: TRBD1
V: TRBV7-8
J: TRBJ1-1
size: -

DNA: TGTGCCAGCAGCCCTGGGACATTGATTTTCTACGAGCAGTACTTC
CDR3: CASSPGTLIFYEQYF
D: -
V: TRBV5-5
J: TRBJ2-7
size: -

DNA: TGTGGTAGGGGAAACTATGGCTACACCTTC
CDR3: CGRGNYGYTF
D: -
V: TRBV19
J: TRBJ1-2
size: -

DNA: TGCAGCGTGGGGACAGGCTTGAACACTGAAGCTTTCTTT
CDR3: CSVGTGLNTEAFF
D: TRBD1
V: TRBV29-1
J: TRBJ1-1
size: -

DNA: TGTGCCAGCAGGCAGACAGGGATCGTCTATGGCTACACCTTC
CDR3: CASRQTGIVYGYTF
D: TRBD1
V: TRBV28
J: TRBJ1-2
size: -

DNA: TGTGCCAGCAGAGCTCGGGGGGGCTCCGCAGATACGCAGTATTTT
CDR3: CASRARGGSADTQYF
D: TRBD2
V: TRBV6-4
J: TRBJ2-3
size: -

DNA: TGTGCCAGCAGTTTCCGTCGGGAGACCCAGTACTTC
CDR3: CASSFRRETQYF
D: -
V: TRBV28
J: TRBJ2-5
size: -

DNA: TGTGCCAGCAGTGAAAGGGGGCTAGAGGTCCCAGATACGCAGTATTTT
CDR3: CASSERGLEVPDTQYF
D: TRBD1
V: TRBV2
J: TRBJ2-3
size: -

DNA: TGTGCCAGCAGCTTGGACAGTCCCTATGGCTACACCTTC
CDR3: CASSLDSPYGYTF
D: -
V: TRBV5-5
J: TRBJ1-2
size: -

DNA: TGCGCCAGCAGCTCGGGTGGACTAGGCCTCCTCACAGATACGCAGTATTTT
CDR3: CASSSGGLGLLTDTQYF
D: TRBD2
V: TRBV5-1
J: TRBJ2-3
size: -